This TCR beta chain was sequenced in a study of post-analysis software for immune sequencing data. CDR1 SNHLY and CDR2 FYNNEI come from the germline V gene. V was cut by 4 bases and J by 4 bases, with 7 bases left in between. CDR3 size: 13 residues. On this clonotype: Its antigen remains unidentified.

Study-wide findings and caveats: Five or six TRBV segments appeared more often in patients than in controls, and TRBV5-6, TRBV5-1 and TRBV20-1 were among these.

The TCR beta cDNA libraries carried unique molecular identifiers. The yield from about 1 to 10 million T cells was around 500,000 cDNA molecules in total. TCRdb re-analysed the PCR reads in MiXCR, keeping a single row per CDR3 protein. Of fewer than 550,000 distinct CDR3 sequences in the sample, 34% were seen once. This TCR was sampled from a girl under 18 with multiple sclerosis. The sample was blood. V usage is TRBV2 and J usage is TRBJ2-2; D unclear. DNA of the CDR3: TGTGCCAGCAGTGTGCCTCTCACCGGGGAGCTGTTTTTT. Amino acids: CASSVPLTGELFF.